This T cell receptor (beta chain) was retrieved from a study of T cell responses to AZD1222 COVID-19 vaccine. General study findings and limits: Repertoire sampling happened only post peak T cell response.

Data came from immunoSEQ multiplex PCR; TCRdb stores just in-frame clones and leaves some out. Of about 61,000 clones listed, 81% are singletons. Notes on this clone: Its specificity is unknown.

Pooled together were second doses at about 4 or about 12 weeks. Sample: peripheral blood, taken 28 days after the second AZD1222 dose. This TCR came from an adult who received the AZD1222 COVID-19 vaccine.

CDR3 in amino acids: CASSRNRNNEQFF. The CDR3 nucleotides read TGTGCCAGCAGCCGAAATAGAAACAATGAGCAGTTCTTC. V and J are TRBV3-1 (or the pseudogene TRBV3-2) and TRBJ2-1, with D hard to call. Trimming cost V 4 bases and J 5 bases, with 9 bases left between them. Germline V gene lookup returns CDR1 LGHDT and CDR2 YNNKEL (reference sequence). CDR3 length: 13 residues.